Each of the 24 T cell receptor beta chains below was sequenced from the same sample in a study of T cells in Graves' hyperthyroidism and ophthalmopathy. Amplification yielded TCR beta CDR3 regions, with RNA transcripts as the source. First-round RT-PCR targeting the TCR CDR3 was performed with the HTBI primer set. TCRdb reprocessed the multiplex PCR reads via MiXCR and lists one record per CDR3 protein. The sample shows roughly 400,000 distinct CDR3 sequences, more than 20% of them seen only once. Material: blood. The receptors here all came from a man aged 45-65 years with Graves' hyperthyroidism.

This clonotype turned up a few times. The J gene is TRBJ2-1, the V gene TRBV6-5, with D maybe TRBD2 (7 bases). Germline V lookup: CDR1 MNHEY, CDR2 SVGAGI. The CDR3 totals 15 residues. V was shortened by 2 bases and J by 4 bases, with 12 bases between the two germline ends. The CDR3 bases are TGTGCCAGCAGTTACGAGGGAGGGGGATACAATGAGCAGTTCTTC. Protein: CASSYEGGGYNEQFF.

V is TRBV18 and J is TRBJ1-2; D unresolved. The CDR3 is 15 residues long. Between the trimmed V and J ends, which lost 3 bases and 3 bases, there was a span of 14 bases. The germline V gene encodes CDR1 KGHSH and CDR2 LQKENI. Written as DNA, the CDR3 is TGTGCCAGCTCACCCGCAGGAGCGAGGGACTATGGCTACACCTTC. This encodes CASSPAGARDYGYTF. Filled out from reference TRBV18 and TRBJ1-2, the complete variable domain reads NAGVMQNPRHLVRRRGQEARLRCSPMKGHSHVYWYRQLPEEGLKFMVYLQKENIIDESGMPKERFSAEFPKEGPSILRIQQVVRGDSAAYFCASSPAGARDYGYTFGSGTRLTVV.

This clonotype was detected only a few times. The CDR3 loop is CSASPGGSYEQYF. CDR3 DNA sequence: TGCAGTGCTAGCCCGGGAGGGTCCTACGAGCAGTACTTC. This rearrangement joins TRBV20-1 to TRBJ2-7; TRBD2 aligns across 8 bases. The CDR3 sequence is 13 residues long. CDR1 is DFQATT, CDR2 SNEGSKA, per germline (reference sequence). V was clipped by 3 bases and J by 1 base; unmatched bases: 2.

The chain joins TRBV2 to TRBJ1-5, with D possibly TRBD1 on 5 matching bases. CDR3 length: 12 residues. CDR1 is SNHLY and CDR2 is FYNNEI in the germline V gene. Trimming removed 6 bases from V and 7 bases from J, with 10 bases in between. CDR3 amino acids: CASRLPGQPQHF. The DNA of the CDR3 is TGTGCCAGCAGGCTTCCAGGGCAGCCCCAGCATTTT.

This clonotype was counted many times. The genes are TRBV27 and TRBJ1-1; no definite D call. The CDR3 has 14 amino acids. Between the trimmed V and J ends, which lost 8 bases and 1 base, there was a span of 14 bases. Germline V gene data show CDR1 as MNHEY and CDR2 as SMNVEV (reference sequence). CDR3 nucleotides: TGTGCCAGCGGCCCCTGGACGGCGAACACTGAAGCTTTCTTT. Translation gives CASGPWTANTEAFF.

This clonotype has at least ten counts. The V and J genes are TRBV6-1 and TRBJ2-1; 7 bases fit TRBD2. The CDR3 runs 15 residues. CDR1 and CDR2 from the germline V gene are MNHNS and SASEGT. Trimming removed 9 bases from V and 0 bases from J; junction bases left unmatched: 8. The CDR3 nucleotides read TGTGCCAGTACGACGGCGGGAGTCTCCTACAATGAGCAGTTCTTC. As protein: CASTTAGVSYNEQFF.

This chain's CDR3 is CASSLTQAYEQYF. CDR3 nucleotides: TGTGCCAGCAGCTTAACCCAAGCCTACGAGCAGTACTTC. This rearrangement joins TRBV7-3 to TRBJ2-7; no definite D call. Germline CDR1 is SGHTA and CDR2 is FQGTGA. V was pared by 0 bases and J by 2 bases, with 5 bases between. The CDR3 contains 13 residues.

This sequence joins TRBV19 and TRBJ2-7; TRBD2 matches at 8 bases. The CDR3 length is 14 residues. CDR1 is LNHDA, CDR2 SQIVND, per germline (reference sequence). V lost 1 base and J lost 6; bases outside the gene matches: 5. This chain's CDR3 is CASSIGTSMSEQYF. The CDR3 DNA reads TGTGCCAGTAGTATAGGGACTAGCATGAGCGAGCAGTACTTC.

The rearrangement links TRBV7-2 to TRBJ2-5, with D uncertain. The CDR3 spans 14 residues. The V end was cut by 3 bases, the J end by 5 bases, with 13 bases between. CDR1 is SGHTA, CDR2 FQGNSA, per germline. CDR3 bases: TGTGCCAGCAGCTTGGACCCATACGGGGAGACCCAGTACTTC. Encoded protein: CASSLDPYGETQYF.

In this sample, this clonotype turned up many times. The chain combines TRBV18 with TRBJ2-3; the D is unclear. The ends were cut back, 3 bases at V and 4 bases at J, with 8 bases in the middle. Germline V gene data show CDR1 as KGHSH and CDR2 as LQKENI. CDR3 length equals 13 residues. CDR3 DNA sequence: TGTGCCAGCTCACCTTTCGGGTCAGATACGCAGTATTTT. Its protein product is CASSPFGSDTQYF.

This clonotype was seen more than once but under ten times. V and J are TRBV27 and TRBJ1-1, with unresolved D. Germline values: CDR1 MNHEY, CDR2 SMNVEV (reference sequence). V was cut by 3 bases and J by 1 base, with 15 bases left in between. The CDR3 consists of 16 residues. This CDR3 is CASSLMASVGNTEAFF. The DNA for the CDR3 is TGTGCCAGCAGTTTGATGGCTTCCGTAGGGAACACTGAAGCTTTCTTT.

In this sample, this clonotype turned up a few times. V usage is TRBV12-3 or TRBV12-4 and J usage is TRBJ2-4, with 9 bases aligning to TRBD2. The CDR3 covers 14 residues. The junction had 8 bases not matched to a gene; V was cut back by 5 bases and J by 9 bases. The CDR3 bases are TGTGCCAGCAGTCGAGCGGGAGCGGGGGGCATTCAGTACTTC. Its protein product is CASSRAGAGGIQYF.

This clonotype has just a few counts. DNA of the CDR3: TGTGCCAGCAGTGTATCGTCAGGGGTAGGTCAGCCCCAGCATTTT. Amino acid sequence: CASSVSSGVGQPQHF. The chain links TRBV6-2 or TRBV6-3 to TRBJ1-5; D perhaps matches TRBD1 (6 bases). CDR1 and CDR2 from the germline V gene are MNHEY and SVGEGT. With 5 bases removed from V and 6 bases from J, the gap between germline ends came to 17 bases. The CDR3 is made up of 15 amino acids.

The chain has TRBV10-1 and TRBJ1-2; D remains unclear. Germline CDR1 and CDR2: WNHNN and SYGVQD (reference sequence). The length of the CDR3 is 15 residues. Between the trimmed V and J ends, which lost 0 bases and 4 bases, there was a span of 12 bases. This chain's CDR3 is CASSESKYYRYGYTF. The CDR3 DNA is TGCGCCAGCAGTGAGTCTAAGTACTATCGCTATGGCTACACCTTC.

This clonotype appeared many times. This rearrangement joins TRBV11-2 to TRBJ2-7; D unresolved. Germline lookup yields CDR1 SGHAT and CDR2 FQNNGV. This CDR3 is 14 amino acids long. Deletions cut 2 bases from V and 6 bases from J, with 14 bases between. In DNA form, the CDR3 reads TGTGCCAGCAGCTTACCTACAATTCGACTCGAGCAGTACTTC. Residues: CASSLPTIRLEQYF.

This chain links TRBV12-3 or TRBV12-4 with TRBJ2-1, with unresolved D. Deletions cut 3 bases from V and 7 bases from J, with 7 bases between. This CDR3 spans 12 amino acids. Written as DNA, the CDR3 is TGTGCCAGCAGTTTTAATGGGAATGAGCAGTTCTTC. Residues: CASSFNGNEQFF.

This clonotype occurred many times. J is TRBJ1-1 and V is TRBV11-2; unclear D gene. Trimming left V 5 bases short and J 1 base short, with 14 bases between. The V gene's germline CDR1 is SGHAT and CDR2 FQNNGV. CDR3 length: 15 amino acids. The CDR3, as DNA: TGTGCCAGCAGCCCACTAGCAGCATCGAACACTGAAGCTTTCTTT. This gives the protein CASSPLAASNTEAFF.

This clonotype was picked up a small number of times. The gene calls are TRBV7-9 and TRBJ1-1; tentative D call: TRBD1 (5 bases). The germline gives CDR1 SEHNR, CDR2 FQNEAQ (reference sequence). CDR3 size: 13 residues. V was trimmed by 5 bases and J by 1 base, leaving 8 bases between them. The CDR3 spells CASSRTTNTEAFF. The CDR3 DNA follows: TGTGCCAGCAGCCGGACAACGAACACTGAAGCTTTCTTT.

This clonotype was counted many times. The J gene is TRBJ2-5, the V gene TRBV2; D remains unclear. The CDR3 length is 15 residues. Trimming shortened V by 5 bases and J by 5 bases, and 18 bases separated the two germline ends. Germline V gene data show CDR1 as SNHLY and CDR2 as FYNNEI. CDR3 sequence (DNA): TGTGCCAGCAGTAGAACCCAAGGTGTGTGGGAGACCCAGTACTTC. Its protein is CASSRTQGVWETQYF.

This clonotype was seen only a few times. The chain links TRBV5-1 to TRBJ2-1; a possible D gene is TRBD2 (6 bases). CDR3 length: 18 residues. Germline CDR1 SGHRS, CDR2 YFSETQ. V lost 4 bases and J 0 bases, leaving 20 bases between the germline ends. CDR3 residues: CASSRGLAGLLSYNEQFF. In nucleotides, the CDR3 is TGCGCCAGCAGCCGGGGGTTGGCGGGACTTCTCTCCTACAATGAGCAGTTCTTC. Combining the CDR3 with reference TRBV5-1 and TRBJ2-1 gives the whole variable domain KAGVTQTPRYLIKTRGQQVTLSCSPISGHRSVSWYQQTPGQGLQFLFEYFSETQRNKGNFPGRFSGRQFSNSRSEMNVSTLELGDSALYLCASSRGLAGLLSYNEQFFGPGTRLTVL.

This clonotype occurred many times. V usage is TRBV20-1 and J usage is TRBJ1-1; 9 bases line up with TRBD1. There are 15 residues in the CDR3. The V segment lost 4 bases and the J segment 4 bases; nucleotides outside the gene matches: 10. Per the germline V gene, CDR1 is DFQATT and CDR2 is SNEGSKA (reference sequence). The CDR3: CSAKGGGTGTTEAFF. CDR3 DNA: TGCAGTGCTAAGGGGGGTGGGACAGGGACCACTGAAGCTTTCTTT.

This clonotype occurred many times. The chain recombines TRBV5-1 with TRBJ1-2, with D unclear. Trimming pared 0 bases from V and 7 bases from J, leaving 13 bases between. CDR1 SGHRS and CDR2 YFSETQ come from the germline V gene. The CDR3 sequence is 14 residues long. For the CDR3, the DNA is TGCGCCAGCAGCTTGGGTCAGTCCCCCGGTGGCTACACCTTC. Its translation: CASSLGQSPGGYTF. Full variable domain (rest looked up from reference TRBV5-1 and TRBJ1-2): KAGVTQTPRYLIKTRGQQVTLSCSPISGHRSVSWYQQTPGQGLQFLFEYFSETQRNKGNFPGRFSGRQFSNSRSEMNVSTLELGDSALYLCASSLGQSPGGYTFGSGTRLTVV.

The gene calls are TRBV7-3 and TRBJ2-1; 7 bases align to TRBD1. With V trimmed by 5 bases and J by 3 bases, 4 bases remained unmatched. The CDR3 extends over 14 amino acids. In germline, CDR1 is SGHTA, CDR2 FQGTGA. CDR3 region: CASSRTGVYNEQFF. The CDR3 DNA is TGTGCCAGCAGCCGGACAGGAGTCTACAATGAGCAGTTCTTC.

V and J are TRBV19 and TRBJ2-1; 7 bases align to TRBD1. The germline gives CDR1 LNHDA, CDR2 SQIVND (reference sequence). V lost 3 bases and J lost 3; bases outside the gene matches: 2. The CDR3 consists of 14 residues. The CDR3 loop is CASSIQGDYNEQFF. The CDR3 coding sequence is TGTGCCAGTAGTATCCAGGGGGACTACAATGAGCAGTTCTTC.